The clone carrying this TCR beta chain was observed once. Antigen specificity is unknown. The sample originates from a study of T cell responses to AZD1222 COVID-19 vaccine. Study-wide results and limits: Spike-specific TCR breadth and depth rose after two AZD1222 doses.

The data were produced by immunoSEQ multiplex PCR, yet TCRdb's version contains in-frame clones alone and is incomplete. The sample lists about 160,000 clones, around 89% occurring once. CDR1 is SGHRS, CDR2 YFSETQ, per germline. V was clipped by 3 bases and J by 0 bases; unmatched bases: 8. The CDR3 is 19 residues long. The source was peripheral blood, collected on day 0 of AZD1222 vaccination. This sequence was found in an adult in good health. The V and J genes are TRBV5-1 and TRBJ2-1; 14 positions agree with TRBD2. In DNA, the CDR3 is TGCGCCAGCAGCTCCGGGACTAGCGGGGGTTACAGCTCCTACAATGAGCAGTTCTTC. It encodes CASSSGTSGGYSSYNEQFF.